This TCR beta chain came from a study of blood T cell repertoires in COVID-19 (dated by TCRdb to 2020 to 2021). For the wider study: Samples from collaborators originated in the United States, Italy and Spain and spanned both the acute and convalescent phases of COVID-19. The prospective study material was composed of cDNA or gDNA derived from T cells, B-cell-depleted T cells, or PBMCs. The dataset comprised deeply sampled blood TCRbeta repertoires from subjects exposed to, actively infected with, or recovered from COVID-19. The repertoires were made available in a free public database intended to serve as a resource for research on the immune response to SARS-CoV-2. Samples came from the ongoing ImmuneRACE study (first 160 participants) plus 1,254 subjects from 6 global collaborators. The sample metadata nearly always contained a de-identified subject ID, COVID-19 status, age in years and sex. HLA class I and class II types, where available, came from metadata supplied by the sample provider rather than from assay-based typing.

Findings and caveats that apply to the study as a whole: Clinical and demographic metadata were provided uncurated, with the amount varying by source and participant.

TCRbeta CDR3 regions were amplified from genomic DNA by means of the immunoSEQ Assay, a bias-controlled multiplex PCR. The authors' pipeline ran thus. The number of nucleated cells in each sample was estimated from the amplification of reference gene primers within the assay. To quantify the absolute abundance of each unique TCRbeta CDR3 rearrangement, sequence reads were collapsed and filtered. Productive Simpson clonality was computed per sample as the square root of Simpson's diversity index over productive rearrangements. TCRdb retrieved this table from immuneACCESS and kept in-frame rearrangements only. Not all clones are present; in checked studies, unresolved V genes account for under half, and no reason is known for the remainder. V, J and clone size are those of that table, while D and trimming were read from the DNA. For this sample the table gives over 150,000 clones, of which 75% to 80% were detected only once. The top ten constitute under 2% of the sample.

Collaborating institutions collected whole blood in K2EDTA tubes following their own protocols. Collaborator samples were shipped for TCRbeta analysis as frozen whole blood, isolated PBMCs, or DNA extracted from either sample type. As concerns this clone: Its antigen target is currently unknown. No qualities accompany the bases; no much larger clone lies one base away.

Sample: peripheral blood. This receptor was taken from a man older than 75 with acute or convalescent COVID-19.

The CDR3 loop reads CASRYLTGDRRNSPLHF. The sequenced DNA: TGTGCCAGTAGATATTTGACGGGGGACAGGAGAAATTCACCCCTCCACTTT. This chain joins TRBV19 to TRBJ1-6, with 8 junctional bases fitting TRBD1. Compared with germline, V lacks 6 bases and J lacks 7 bases; bases without a gene match: 14. The CDR3 has 17 amino acids, counting the end cysteine and phenylalanine. Only the CDR3 DNA stays, 51 bases, in frame from base 1. From the germline V gene (reference sequence), CDR1 is LNHDA and CDR2 is SQIVND.